The clone carrying this T cell receptor beta chain was recorded only once. This entry comes from a study of cytomegalovirus exposure and HLA in healthy donors. This PCR relied on a set of 60 Vbeta primers and 13 Jbeta primers. TCRdb's copy holds only in-frame clones and misses some; the assay was immunoSEQ multiplex PCR. This table has 95,000 to 150,000 clones, 73% appearing once. The receptor comes from a man aged 55 to 69 in good health and CMV-seropositive. Sample: PBMCs.

CDR3 region: CASSTTGDGYTF. The CDR3 bases are TGTGCCAGCAGTACGACAGGGGATGGCTACACCTTC. The chain carries TRBV28 and TRBJ1-2, with TRBD1 matching over 8 bases. The length of the CDR3 is 12 residues. After removal of 5 bases from V and 6 bases from J, the junction contained 2 bases not matched to a gene. Germline loops: CDR1 MDHEN, CDR2 SYDVKM.